The present entry profiles one T cell receptor beta chain with its context. This sample was included in a study of identical twins. TCRdb processed the 5' RACE reads anew with MiXCR; each CDR3 protein has one entry. This table holds a few hundred thousand distinct CDR3 sequences, approximately 9.6% found once. The trim removed 5 bases at V and 7 bases at J, leaving 7 bases unmatched. CDR1 and CDR2 from the germline V gene are SGHDT and YYEEEE. The CDR3 runs 16 residues. These data were likewise used in another study, on yellow fever vaccine responses in identical twins.

V usage is TRBV5-6 and J usage is TRBJ2-1; TRBD2 matches at 15 bases. Sequencing was done on a sample of PBMCs. The source is a woman in her late teens or twenties in good health. The CDR3 is CASRRTSGRARNEQFF. The CDR3 DNA reads TGTGCCAGCAGAAGGACTAGCGGGAGGGCCAGGAATGAGCAGTTCTTC.